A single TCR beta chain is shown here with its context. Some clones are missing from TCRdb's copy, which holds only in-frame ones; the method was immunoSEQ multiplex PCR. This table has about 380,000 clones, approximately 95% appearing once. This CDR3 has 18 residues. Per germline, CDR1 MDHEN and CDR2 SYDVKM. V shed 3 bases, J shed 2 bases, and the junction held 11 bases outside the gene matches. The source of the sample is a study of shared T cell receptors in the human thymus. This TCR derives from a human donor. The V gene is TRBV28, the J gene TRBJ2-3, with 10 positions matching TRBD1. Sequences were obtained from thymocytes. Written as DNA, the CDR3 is TGTGCCAGCAGTTTGTCCCCAAGGGACAGGGGCTACACAGATACGCAGTATTTT. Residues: CASSLSPRDRGYTDTQYF.